This TCR beta chain was obtained from a study of control samples from healthy donors and cancer patients. TCRdb's copy holds only in-frame clones and misses some; the assay was immunoSEQ multiplex PCR. The sample yields approximately 81,000 clones, around 94% seen once. V was trimmed by 6 bases and J by 2 bases, leaving 14 bases between them. This CDR3 comprises 15 residues. CDR1 is MNHEY and CDR2 is SVGAGI in the germline V gene. This sequence was found in a woman aged 18-29 years in good health. The chain joins TRBV6-5 to TRBJ2-1, with D possibly being TRBD1 (6 bases). Material: blood. As DNA, the CDR3 is TGTGCCAGCAGCTCATCGACAGGAGCCTACAATGAGCAGTTCTTC. Its translation is CASSSSTGAYNEQFF.